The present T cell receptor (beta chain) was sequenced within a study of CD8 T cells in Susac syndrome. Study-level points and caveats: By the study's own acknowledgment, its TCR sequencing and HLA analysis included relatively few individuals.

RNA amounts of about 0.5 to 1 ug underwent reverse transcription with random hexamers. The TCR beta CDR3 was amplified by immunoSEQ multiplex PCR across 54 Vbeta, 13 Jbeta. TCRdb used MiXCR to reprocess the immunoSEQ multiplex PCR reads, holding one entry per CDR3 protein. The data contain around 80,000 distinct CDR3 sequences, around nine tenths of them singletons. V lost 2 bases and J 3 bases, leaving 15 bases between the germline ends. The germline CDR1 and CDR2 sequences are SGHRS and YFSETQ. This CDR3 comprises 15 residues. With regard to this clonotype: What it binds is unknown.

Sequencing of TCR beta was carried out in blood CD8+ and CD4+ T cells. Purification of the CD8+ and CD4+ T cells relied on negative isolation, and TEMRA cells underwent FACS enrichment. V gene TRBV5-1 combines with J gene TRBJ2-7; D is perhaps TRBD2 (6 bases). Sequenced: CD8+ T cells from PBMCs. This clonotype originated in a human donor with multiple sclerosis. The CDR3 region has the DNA TGCGCCAGCAGCTTCGACGGGGGAACCGTCTACGAGCAGTACTTC. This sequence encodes CASSFDGGTVYEQYF.